This TCR beta chain was sequenced for a study of regulatory dendritic cells for organ transplantation. As for the study in general: Monocytes received vitamin D3 on days 0 and 4, IL-10 on day 4.

CFSE-labeled sorted T cells met regulatory or mature dendritic cells for 4 to 6 days. Naive CD45RA+ and memory CD45RO+ CD4+ or CD8+ T cells were FACS-sorted. CDR1 is SGHVS and CDR2 is FQNEAQ in the germline V gene. This CDR3 has 13 amino acids. V gave up 5 bases and J gave up 3 bases, with 8 bases separating them. Using immunoSEQ multiplex PCR, the repertoire was profiled, and TCRdb retains in-frame clones only, with some absent. This table has about 3,500 clones, 45% to 65% appearing once. There are a few counts of this clone. Antigen specificity is unknown. Study observations and caveats: Of resting T cell subsets, memory CD8+ had the most alloreactive clonotypes. Memory CD8+ clonal expansion seemed more limited with regulatory than mature dendritic cells.

The sequenced material came from memory CD8+ T cells from blood cultured with dendritic cells. Described subset: CD45RO+ memory T cells. The origin of this receptor is a human donor in good health. The chain couples TRBV7-8 to TRBJ1-5; D ambiguous. The chain's CDR3 is CASSPAANQPQHF. In nucleotides, the CDR3 is TGTGCCAGCAGCCCCGCGGCCAATCAGCCCCAGCATTTT.